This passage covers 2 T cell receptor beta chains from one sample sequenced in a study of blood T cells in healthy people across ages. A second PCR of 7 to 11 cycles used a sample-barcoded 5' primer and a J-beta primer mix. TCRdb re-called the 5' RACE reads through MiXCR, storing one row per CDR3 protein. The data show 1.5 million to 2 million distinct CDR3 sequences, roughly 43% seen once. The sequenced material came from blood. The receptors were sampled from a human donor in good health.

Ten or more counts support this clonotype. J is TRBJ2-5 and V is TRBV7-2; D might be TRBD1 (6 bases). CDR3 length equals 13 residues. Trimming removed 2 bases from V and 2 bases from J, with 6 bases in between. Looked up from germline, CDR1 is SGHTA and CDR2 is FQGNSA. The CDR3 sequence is CASSLQGQETQYF. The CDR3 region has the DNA TGTGCCAGCAGCTTACAGGGGCAAGAGACCCAGTACTTC.

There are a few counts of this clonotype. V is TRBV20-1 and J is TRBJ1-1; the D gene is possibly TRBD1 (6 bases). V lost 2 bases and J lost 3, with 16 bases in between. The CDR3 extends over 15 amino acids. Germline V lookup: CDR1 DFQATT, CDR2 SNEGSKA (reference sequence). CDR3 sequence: CSARPSLGHYTEAFF. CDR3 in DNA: TGCAGTGCTAGACCCTCTCTGGGACACTACACTGAAGCTTTCTTT.